This TCR beta chain came from a study of blood T cell repertoires in COVID-19. The CDR3 length is 17 residues. Trimming removed 0 bases from V and 2 bases from J; junction bases left unmatched: 7. Germline values: CDR1 SGHTS, CDR2 YDEGEE. Participant age was roughly 18 to 100 years, and participants resided in fewer than 30 US areas. The authors' processing: Nucleated cell counts were estimated from reference gene primer amplification. Libraries were prepared by immunoSEQ multiplex PCR; TCRdb keeps only in-frame clonotypes and omits some of them. The D gene and trimming were derived from the DNA, and the V and J assignments and clone size from that table. This sample yields 250,000 to 300,000 clones, of which 91% are seen a single time; more than 1% belongs to the top ten.

The chain couples TRBV5-8 to TRBJ2-3; 9 bases fit TRBD2. Sequencing was done on a sample of PBMCs or T cells enriched from blood (not recorded which). This receptor was obtained from a human donor in a cohort exposed to, infected with or recovered from COVID-19 (not recorded which). The donor label of this sample is uncertain. CDR3: CASSLAISGGHTDTQYF. For the CDR3, the DNA is TGTGCCAGCAGCTTGGCGATTAGCGGGGGCCACACAGATACGCAGTATTTT.